This TCR beta chain was captured in a study of OX40 agonist ivuxolimab in advanced cancers. About the research overall: Partial responses occurred in Three dose-escalation patients, one with hepatocellular carcinoma and two with cutaneous melanoma. Findings of the study overall: Certain nonresponders additionally had low normalized T-cell clonal expansion. The study found that CD8+ T cells averaged more expanded clones than CD4+.

The CDR3 totals 17 residues. Germline V gene lookup returns CDR1 SGHRS and CDR2 YFSETQ. With 4 bases clipped from V and 7 bases from J, the junction kept 12 bases outside the gene matches. Sequencing was performed with immunoSEQ multiplex PCR; in TCRdb, only in-frame clones are kept and a portion is missing. Of roughly 49,000 clones listed, approximately 88% are singletons. Details on this clone: Its matching antigen is unknown.

Here the sequenced sample was CD4+ or CD8+ T cells sorted from blood, taken in a trial of the OX40 agonist ivuxolimab. The V call is TRBV5-1, the J call TRBJ2-1; 12 nucleotides match TRBD2. This receptor was identified in an adult with an advanced solid tumor such as melanoma, head and neck, liver or kidney cancer. CDR3 nucleotide sequence: TGCGCCAGCAGCCTCTCGACTAGCGGGAGATTAGGGAATGAGCAGTTCTTC. This encodes CASSLSTSGRLGNEQFF.